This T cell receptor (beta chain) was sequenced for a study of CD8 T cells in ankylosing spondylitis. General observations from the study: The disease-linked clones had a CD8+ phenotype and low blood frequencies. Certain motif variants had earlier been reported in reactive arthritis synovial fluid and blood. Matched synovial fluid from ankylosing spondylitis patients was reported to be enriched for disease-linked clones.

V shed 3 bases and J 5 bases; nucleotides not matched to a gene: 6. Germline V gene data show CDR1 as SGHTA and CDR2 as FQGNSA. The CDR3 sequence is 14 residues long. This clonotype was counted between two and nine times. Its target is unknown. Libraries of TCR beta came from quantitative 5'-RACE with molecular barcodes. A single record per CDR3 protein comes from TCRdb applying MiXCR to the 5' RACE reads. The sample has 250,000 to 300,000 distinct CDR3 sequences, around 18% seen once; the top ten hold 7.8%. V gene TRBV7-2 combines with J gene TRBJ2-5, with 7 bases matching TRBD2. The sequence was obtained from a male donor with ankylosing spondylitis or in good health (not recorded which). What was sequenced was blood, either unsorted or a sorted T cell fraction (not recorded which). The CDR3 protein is CASSFGLGVETQYF. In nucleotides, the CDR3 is TGTGCCAGCAGCTTTGGACTAGGAGTGGAGACCCAGTACTTC. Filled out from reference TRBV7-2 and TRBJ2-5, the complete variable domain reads GAGVSQSPSNKVTEKGKDVELRCDPISGHTALYWYRQSLGQGLEFLIYFQGNSAPDKSGLPSDRFSAERTGGSVSTLTIQRTQQEDSAVYLCASSFGLGVETQYFGPGTRLLVL.